The source of this T cell receptor (beta chain) is a study of T cells after yellow fever vaccination. The study's findings and limits: Most clones from primary vaccination resurfaced after the booster (approximately 97% CD4, less than 90% CD8).

Germline V gene lookup returns CDR1 SGHTA and CDR2 FQGNSA. The V gene lost 3 bases and the J gene lost 5 bases, with 13 bases spanning the gap. The CDR3 contains 14 residues. TCRdb reprocessed the 5' RACE reads with MiXCR, giving one entry per CDR3 protein. The sample has 450,000 to 550,000 distinct CDR3 sequences; about 19% are singletons. Regarding this clonotype: The antigen is not known.

The sequence came from a man younger than 40 who received the YFV17D yellow fever vaccine. The chain carries TRBV7-2 and TRBJ2-5; D perhaps matches TRBD1 (6 bases). Sequencing used PBMCs, obtained 15 days after the yellow fever booster vaccination. The CDR3 loop reads CASSFGRGWETQYF. CDR3 nucleotide sequence: TGTGCCAGCAGCTTCGGCAGGGGCTGGGAGACCCAGTACTTC.